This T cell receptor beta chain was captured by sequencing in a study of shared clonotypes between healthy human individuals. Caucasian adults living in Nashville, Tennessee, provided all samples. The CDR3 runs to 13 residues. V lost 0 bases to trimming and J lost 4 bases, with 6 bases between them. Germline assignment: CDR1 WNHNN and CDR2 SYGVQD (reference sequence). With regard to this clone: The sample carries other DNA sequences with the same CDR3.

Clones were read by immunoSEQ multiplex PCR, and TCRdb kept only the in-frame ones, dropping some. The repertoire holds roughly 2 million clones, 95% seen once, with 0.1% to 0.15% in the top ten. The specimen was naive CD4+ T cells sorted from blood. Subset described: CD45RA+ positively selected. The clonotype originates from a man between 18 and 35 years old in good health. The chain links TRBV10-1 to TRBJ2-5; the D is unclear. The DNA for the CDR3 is TGCGCCAGCAGTGAGTCGGGCCGAGAGACCCAGTACTTC. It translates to CASSESGRETQYF.